Detailed here is one TCR beta chain. This sample is drawn from a study of blood T cell repertoires in COVID-19. About the study: The United States, Italy and Spain supplied acute and convalescent COVID-19 samples. Sources were T cells, B-cell-depleted T cells, or PBMCs; the material itself was cDNA or gDNA.

Original processing notes: How many nucleated cells were present was estimated from reference gene primer amplification. The table came from immunoSEQ multiplex PCR; TCRdb's copy has only in-frame clones and leaves some out. V, J and clone size are taken as reported in that table, and D and trimming were inferred from the DNA itself. Here the sample spans roughly 130,000 clones, approximately 89% being singletons. This CDR3 is 18 amino acids long. V lost 2 bases, J lost 0 bases, and 17 bases lay in between. Germline loops: CDR1 ENHRY, CDR2 SYGVKD. The sample consisted of peripheral blood. The source is an older woman with acute or convalescent COVID-19. The chain uses TRBV10-3 and TRBJ2-1, with a tentative D call TRBD2 (5 bases). This chain's CDR3 is CAISEINRPGSSYNEQFF. DNA for the CDR3: TGTGCCATCAGTGAGATTAATCGGCCGGGGAGCTCCTACAATGAGCAGTTCTTC.